A single sample is the source of the 9 T cell receptor beta chains below, sequenced in a study of regulatory and conventional T cells in RAG deficiency. The repertoire was sequenced with immunoSEQ multiplex PCR; TCRdb's copy has only in-frame clones and lacks some. The sample contains just over 6,500 clones, approximately 82% of which appear only once. This sample was shared with a second study, whose subject was regulatory T cells. As that report states: Amplification used 52 TRBV primers and 13 TRBJ primers.

The sample was CD8+ T cells sorted from blood. The receptors originated from a human donor in good health.

The chain links TRBV5-1 to TRBJ2-7, with TRBD2 matching over 12 bases. Trimming removed 3 bases from V and 3 bases from J; junction bases left unmatched: 1. The CDR3 consists of 14 residues. The V gene's germline CDR1 is SGHRS and CDR2 YFSETQ. CDR3 nucleotide sequence: TGCGCCAGCAGCTCTAGCGGGGGGGACTACGAGCAGTACTTC. Amino acids: CASSSSGGDYEQYF.

The V call is TRBV7-9, the J call TRBJ1-2; D remains ambiguous. Germline V lookup: CDR1 SEHNR, CDR2 FQNEAQ (reference sequence). The CDR3 consists of 12 residues. The germline V and J ends were trimmed by 3 bases and 6 bases, with 8 bases remaining between them. For the CDR3, the DNA is TGTGCCAGCAGCTTTACAGCTGATGGCTACACCTTC. It is translated as CASSFTADGYTF.

The chain combines TRBV10-3 with TRBJ2-1; 8 bases line up with TRBD1. The V gene end was trimmed by 0 bases and the J gene end by 5 bases; junction bases not matched to a gene: 6. The CDR3 is made up of 16 amino acids. CDR1 ENHRY and CDR2 SYGVKD come from the germline V gene. In DNA form, the CDR3 reads TGTGCCATCAGTGAGTCGTGGACAGGGACAAACAATGAGCAGTTCTTC. Translated, it gives CAISESWTGTNNEQFF.

CDR3 protein: CASVKAGEYGYTF. The CDR3 DNA reads TGTGCCAGCGTCAAGGCAGGGGAATATGGCTACACCTTC. The chain employs TRBV2 and TRBJ1-2; the D gene is possibly TRBD1 (6 bases). Germline CDR1 reads SNHLY; CDR2 reads FYNNEI. The CDR3 totals 13 residues. Trimming left V 8 bases short and J 5 bases short, with 15 bases between.

The V gene is TRBV10-1, the J gene TRBJ1-6; D is unclear. With 4 bases removed from V and 5 bases from J, the gap between germline ends came to 18 bases. This CDR3 has 17 amino acids. Germline-derived CDR1 and CDR2 are WNHNN and SYGVQD (reference sequence). CDR3 coding DNA: TGCGCCAGCAGTGTCCCAGGCGCAAACGCTCATAATTCACCCCTCCACTTT. Translating gives CASSVPGANAHNSPLHF.

This clone was seen only once. The rearrangement uses TRBV15 and TRBJ2-5; a possible D gene is TRBD2 (5 bases). The CDR3 is 14 amino acids. The germline CDR1 and CDR2 sequences are LNHNV and YYDKDF (reference sequence). V was cut by 3 bases and J by 2 bases, with 10 bases left in between. The CDR3 DNA reads as TGTGCCACCAGCAGTGTGGGCGGGCAAGAGACCCAGTACTTC. It translates to CATSSVGGQETQYF.

This clone has more than one count but fewer than ten. V is TRBV6-5 and J is TRBJ1-2, with D possibly TRBD1 on 6 matching bases. Germline CDR1 MNHEY, CDR2 SVGAGI. The CDR3 is 14 residues long. Trimming pared 1 base from V and 5 bases from J, leaving 11 bases between. The CDR3 DNA reads as TGTGCCAGCAGTTACTTGGGGGCTGCGTATGGCTACACCTTC. Amino acid sequence: CASSYLGAAYGYTF.

The rearrangement uses TRBV5-6 and TRBJ2-7; the D gene could be TRBD1 or TRBD2 (5 bases each). V was cut by 2 bases and J by 3 bases, with 9 bases left in between. The CDR3 is 13 residues long. The germline CDR1 and CDR2 sequences are SGHDT and YYEEEE. As DNA, the CDR3 is TGTGCCAGCAGCTTAGGGACCCACTACGAGCAGTACTTC. Encoded protein: CASSLGTHYEQYF.

The chain carries TRBV6-5 and TRBJ2-7; D is undetermined. V was pared by 3 bases and J by 4 bases, with 4 bases between. Germline V CDR1 and CDR2: MNHEY, SVGAGI. This CDR3 comprises 11 residues. The CDR3 region is CASSYEYEQYF. As DNA, the CDR3 is TGTGCCAGCAGTTATGAGTACGAGCAGTACTTC.